This TCR beta chain was sequenced in a study of CD8+ T cells in alopecia areata. Across the whole study: The study gave tofacitinib for 6 to 18 months, then 6 months off drug. Findings and limits, study-wide: Scalp sequencing also captures normal skin's resident alphabeta T cells. Possibly as an HLA-related effect, TCR sharing across patients appeared less clear than in mice. Lesional tissue from the scalp (especially in alopecia totalis/universalis) showed higher clonality than normal scalp.

Sequencing relied on a cDNA template that was reverse transcribed from extracted RNA. Clones were sequenced by immunoSEQ multiplex PCR, and TCRdb holds only the in-frame ones, with some missing. The table has some 180,000 clones, 51% seen once. The CDR3 contains 12 residues. V gave up 2 bases and J gave up 5 bases, with 7 bases separating them. Germline CDR1 KGHSH, CDR2 LQKENI. Comments on this clone: Its matching antigen is unknown.

Treatment described: oral pan-JAK inhibitor, 5-10 mg twice daily. Material: CD8+ T cells sorted from blood, obtained at roughly week 52, from a patient treated with tofacitinib. The sequence was obtained from a human donor with alopecia areata. The chain carries TRBV18 and TRBJ2-7, with no clear D. Here the CDR3 DNA reads TGTGCCAGCTCACCAATCCGGGACGAGCAGTACTTC. Translation gives CASSPIRDEQYF.